This is a list of T cell receptor beta chains from one sample in a study of CD8+ T cells in alopecia areata. Sequenced by immunoSEQ multiplex PCR; TCRdb stores in-frame clones only, minus some. The sample has some 130,000 clones; roughly 54% are singletons. Sequenced material: CD8+ T cells sorted from blood, taken at week 4, from a patient treated with tofacitinib. The receptors were sampled from a human donor with alopecia areata. Each CDR3 is given with its conserved first and last residue. The D gene is left open where the match is weak. Clone size is not always given. Where it is, it says once, few, many or a class for expanded clones.

j_call d_call v_call clone_size cdr3_aa cdr3_nt
TRBJ2-7 . TRBV5-6 . CASSPGWGFYEQYF TGTGCCAGCAGCCCGGGGTGGGGGTTCTACGAGCAGTACTTC
TRBJ2-2 TRBD1 TRBV5-4 . CASGPPGTGNTGELFF TGTGCCAGCGGACCCCCCGGGACAGGGAACACCGGGGAGCTGTTTTTT
TRBJ2-2 . TRBV5-1 once CASSLAGYTGELFF TGCGCCAGCAGCTTGGCCGGGTACACCGGGGAGCTGTTTTTT
TRBJ1-6 TRBD1 TRBV9 . CASSVGDRGGSPLHF TGTGCCAGCAGCGTAGGGGACAGGGGAGGTTCACCCCTCCACTTT
TRBJ1-5 TRBD1 TRBV18 . CASSDRDQPQHF TGTGCCAGCTCAGACAGGGATCAGCCCCAGCATTTT
TRBJ2-7 . TRBV7-9 once CASSTIDRHYEQYF TGTGCCAGCAGCACAATTGATAGACACTACGAGCAGTACTTC
TRBJ1-1 TRBD1 TRBV2 few CASIRDSATEAFF TGTGCCAGCATTCGGGACAGTGCGACTGAAGCTTTCTTT
TRBJ2-2 TRBD2 TRBV13 . CASSTTSGLATSTGELFF TGTGCCAGCAGCACTACCTCGGGACTAGCGACTAGTACCGGGGAGCTGTTTTTT
TRBJ2-2 . TRBV7-9 many CASSQGPRQSSGELFF TGTGCCAGCAGCCAAGGTCCGAGACAGTCGTCCGGGGAGCTGTTTTTT
TRBJ2-7 TRBD1 TRBV5-1 few CASSGGTGGTYEQYF TGCGCCAGCAGCGGAGGGACAGGGGGGACCTACGAGCAGTACTTC
TRBJ1-5 . TRBV10-3 . CAISGTDSNQPQHF TGTGCCATCAGTGGGACAGACAGCAATCAGCCCCAGCATTTT
TRBJ2-7 . TRBV19 . CASSPRISHEQYF TGTGCCAGTAGTCCGCGTATTTCCCACGAGCAGTACTTC
TRBJ1-4 . TRBV5-1 . CASSLDADEKLFF TGCGCCAGCAGCTTGGACGCGGATGAAAAACTGTTTTTT
TRBJ2-1 . TRBV5-1 . CASSSGHRPYNEQFF TGCGCCAGCAGCTCGGGGCACCGTCCCTACAATGAGCAGTTCTTC
TRBJ1-6 TRBD1 TRBV13 . CASSFRDRGSSPLHF TGTGCCAGCAGCTTCCGGGACAGGGGGTCGTCACCCCTCCACTTT
TRBJ2-7 TRBD1 TRBV15 few CATSEGTGWYEQYF TGTGCCACCAGCGAAGGGACAGGGTGGTACGAGCAGTACTTC
TRBJ1-1 TRBD1 TRBV11-2 once CASSLNGRGWTEAFF TGTGCCAGCAGCTTAAACGGCAGGGGGTGGACTGAAGCTTTCTTT
TRBJ2-7 . TRBV30 . CAWSVKGEQYF TGTGCCTGGAGTGTGAAGGGCGAGCAGTACTTC
TRBJ2-5 TRBD1 TRBV4-1 few CASSQAGTEETQYF TGCGCCAGCAGCCAAGCGGGGACAGAAGAGACCCAGTACTTC
TRBJ2-2 . TRBV6-5 . CASSYGGGELFF TGTGCCAGCAGTTACGGGGGCGGGGAGCTGTTTTTT
TRBJ1-1 . TRBV12-5 . CASGFGGRTEAFF TGTGCTAGTGGTTTTGGGGGGAGAACTGAAGCTTTCTTT
TRBJ1-1 . TRBV30 few CAWTQRGSTEAFF TGTGCCTGGACTCAGAGGGGGTCCACTGAAGCTTTCTTT
TRBJ2-2 TRBD1 TRBV29-1 few CSVEDQGTGVTGELFF TGCAGCGTTGAAGATCAGGGGACAGGGGTGACCGGGGAGCTGTTTTTT
TRBJ1-1 . TRBV29-1 . CSVLGIQGRTEAFF TGCAGCGTACTGGGGATCCAGGGGCGGACTGAAGCTTTCTTT
TRBJ2-7 . TRBV5-1 . CASRLSHEQYF TGCGCCAGCAGGCTATCCCACGAGCAGTACTTC
TRBJ1-6 . TRBV27 . CASSLGRKNSPLHF TGTGCCAGCAGTTTAGGGCGGAAAAATTCACCCCTCCACTTT
TRBJ2-7 TRBD1 TRBV29-1 few CSVEGRGPYEQYF TGCAGCGTTGAGGGCAGGGGGCCCTACGAGCAGTACTTC
TRBJ1-1 . TRBV13 . CASSPHAPEAFF TGTGCCAGCAGCCCCCACGCGCCTGAAGCTTTCTTT
TRBJ2-7 . TRBV9 . CASSVYATDEQYF TGTGCCAGCAGCGTATATGCGACCGACGAGCAGTACTTC
TRBJ1-1 TRBD1 TRBV5-1 few CASSWTGDEAFF TGCGCCAGCAGCTGGACAGGGGATGAAGCTTTCTTT
TRBJ2-7 TRBD1 TRBV5-6 . CASSVQGLSYEQYF TGTGCCAGCAGCGTACAGGGGCTCTCCTACGAGCAGTACTTC
TRBJ1-1 . TRBV2 . CASITDTEAFF TGTGCCAGCATCACAGACACTGAAGCTTTCTTT
TRBJ2-6 . TRBV29-1 few CSVVVSSGANVLTF TGCAGCGTTGTCGTGAGCTCTGGGGCCAACGTCCTGACTTTC
TRBJ1-1 . TRBV30 few CAWSPGFTEAFF TGTGCCTGGAGTCCAGGGTTCACTGAAGCTTTCTTT
TRBJ2-5 TRBD1 TRBV5-1 few CASSQTGFETQYF TGCGCCAGCAGCCAGACAGGGTTCGAGACCCAGTACTTC